This is a list of T cell receptor beta chains from one sample in a study of cytomegalovirus exposure and HLA in healthy donors. Here immunoSEQ multiplex PCR was the method, and the copy in TCRdb shows in-frame clones only, minus some. The sample contains about 200,000 clones, 65% to 90% of which appear only once. Sequencing was performed on PBMCs. The receptors shown here come from a woman between 50 and 59 years old in good health and CMV-seronegative. Both conserved end residues are part of each CDR3. Each record gives: V gene, J gene, CDR3 length, CDR3 protein.

TRBV7-7	TRBJ2-5	14	CASSPLGLRETQYF
TRBV11-3	TRBJ2-1	14	CASSLGLVGNEQFF
TRBV2	TRBJ1-2	16	CASAGASVRGSYGYTF
TRBV27	TRBJ2-7	12	CASRDRAYEQYF
TRBV6-6	TRBJ2-2	15	CASSRLAGGTGELFF
TRBV28	TRBJ2-5	11	CASSLGTGRYF
TRBV10-3	TRBJ1-1	12	CAISSGTAEAFF
TRBV4-3	TRBJ2-2	15	CASSLERELAGELFF
TRBV25-1	TRBJ2-3	15	CASSGAGTSTDTQYF
TRBV5-1	TRBJ2-5	16	CASSLALAGYQETQYF
TRBV30	TRBJ2-3	14	CAWSGGRVGDTQYF
TRBV28	TRBJ2-1	14	CASIRGGSYNEQFF
TRBV29-1	TRBJ2-1	14	CSVRDRGRDNEQFF
TRBV5-1	TRBJ2-1	14	CASSPAGGYNEQFF
TRBV28	TRBJ2-5	15	CASTEGTPPDLTQYF
TRBV4-1	.	17	CASSQNTGRANSYEQYF
TRBV7-2	TRBJ2-7	13	CASSLIGGHEQYF
TRBV28	TRBJ1-2	17	CASSSLTGTGVIYGYTF
TRBV15	TRBJ1-5	18	CATSRGAGTGGRNQPQHF
TRBV15	TRBJ2-3	16	CATSRETSLSTDTQYF
TRBV27	TRBJ1-2	14	CASSLAGPNYGYTF
TRBV15	TRBJ2-1	14	CATSRSDRGHEQFF
TRBV7-9	TRBJ2-1	12	CASSSLLDEQFF
TRBV18	TRBJ1-4	15	CASSRRTGEDEKLFF
TRBV28	TRBJ2-3	12	CASISLGDTQYF
TRBV11-2	TRBJ2-7	16	CASSLGRLAGSYEQYF
TRBV5-4	TRBJ2-2	17	CASSIDPGLANTGELFF
TRBV6-1	TRBJ2-2	15	CASSALAGEAGELFF
TRBV6-1	TRBJ1-1	13	CASMIQMNTEAFF
TRBV10-3	TRBJ2-2	13	CAISETNTGELFF
TRBV4-3	TRBJ2-2	15	CASSRSPQGMRELFF
TRBV6-5	TRBJ2-2	15	CASSLNRGLGGELFF
TRBV7-9	TRBJ2-7	12	CASSSLGSEQYF
TRBV7-8	TRBJ1-2	15	CASSLRDRGNYGYTF
TRBV5-1	TRBJ2-7	13	CASSLVEPYEQYF
TRBV7-9	TRBJ2-1	16	CASSSPGRDEEDEQFF
TRBV21-1	TRBJ1-2	15	CASSKESRQGGGYTF
TRBV2	TRBJ1-2	15	CASSVTRTGPSGYTF
TRBV18	TRBJ1-1	15	CASQPRQAVNTEAFF
TRBV28	.	12	CASSPFTYEQYF
TRBV6-6	TRBJ2-1	15	CASREMASGDNEQFF
TRBV7-9	TRBJ2-1	15	CASSPGTGAYNEQFF
TRBV6-6	TRBJ2-7	15	CASSYPGTSSYEQYF
TRBV29-1	TRBJ2-1	17	CSVDPLTGTYIFFEQFF
TRBV6-4	TRBJ1-5	19	CASSDFPRDRRMDNQPQHF
TRBV7-9	TRBJ1-5	13	CASSRDIYQPQHF
TRBV4-1	TRBJ1-1	17	CASSQPAGGRRNTEAFF
TRBV4-2	TRBJ2-6	18	CASSHGRAGASGANVLTF
TRBV2	TRBJ1-4	11	CASSDREELFF
TRBV15	TRBJ2-3	15	CATSGGGLFTDTQYF
TRBV5-1	TRBJ2-7	14	CASSPTGLLIEQYF
TRBV11-2	TRBJ2-7	14	CASSSHLSSYEQYF
TRBV5-1	TRBJ1-3	14	CASSLGATGNTIYF
TRBV30	TRBJ1-2	17	CAWSPSRGGPTNYGYTF